This is a list of T cell receptor beta chains from one sample in a study of blood T cell repertoires in COVID-19. Sequenced by immunoSEQ multiplex PCR; TCRdb stores in-frame clones only, minus some. The sample includes about 42,000 clones, roughly 77% of them seen just once. The sequenced sample consisted of peripheral blood. These receptors originate from an elderly man with acute or convalescent COVID-19. Both conserved end residues are part of each CDR3. A D gene is named only where the DNA matches it firmly. Part of the rows lack a size; the others show once, few, many or a class for expanded clones.

j_gene,v_gene,abundance,d_gene,CDR3nt,CDR3aa
TRBJ1-2,TRBV13,few,TRBD1,TGTGCCAGCAGCCCGGGGGACAGGAACTATGGCTACACCTTC,CASSPGDRNYGYTF
TRBJ1-2,TRBV6-1,many,.,TGTGCCAGCAGTGAAGGGACAACAGTCTATGGCTACACCTTC,CASSEGTTVYGYTF
TRBJ2-3,TRBV5-5,.,TRBD2,TGTGCCAGCAGCACGGGACTAGCGGGGTTCACAGATACGCAGTATTTT,CASSTGLAGFTDTQYF
TRBJ2-3,TRBV9,.,.,TGTGCCAGCAGCGCCCCCCCAGACTCTCTCGGCACAGATACGCAGTATTTT,CASSAPPDSLGTDTQYF
TRBJ2-3,TRBV5-1,.,.,TGCGCCAGCAGCATGCAGGGAAATCCAGATACGCAGTATTTT,CASSMQGNPDTQYF
TRBJ1-2,TRBV5-6,.,.,TGTGCCAGCAGCTTGATTGGAGGTAACTATGGCTACACCTTC,CASSLIGGNYGYTF
TRBJ1-1,TRBV2,few,.,TGTGCCAGCAGTGAAGGGTCCGTGGGCCTGAACACTGAAGCTTTCTTT,CASSEGSVGLNTEAFF
TRBJ2-1,TRBV6-6,.,TRBD1,TGTGCCAGCAGATCCCCGGGACAGGCCTACAATGAGCAGTTCTTC,CASRSPGQAYNEQFF
TRBJ2-3,TRBV4-2,.,TRBD2,TGTGCCAGCAGCCAAGAACTAGCGGGGGGATTCACGGATACGCAGTATTTT,CASSQELAGGFTDTQYF
TRBJ1-6,TRBV19,once,TRBD1,TGTGCCAGTAGTATGGGACAGGGTTATTCACCCCTCCACTTT,CASSMGQGYSPLHF
TRBJ2-3,TRBV2,.,TRBD2,TGTGCCAGCAGCCAAAGCAGCGGGGGGGCATATACGCAGTATTTT,CASSQSSGGAYTQYF
TRBJ2-1,TRBV5-4,few,TRBD2,TGTGCCAGCAGCTTGGCCGGCGGGAGGGCCGATGAGCAGTTCTTC,CASSLAGGRADEQFF
TRBJ1-1,TRBV9,.,TRBD1,TGTGCCAGCAGCGCACCCCTAAGGACAGGGGGGCTCAACACTGAAGCTTTCTTT,CASSAPLRTGGLNTEAFF
TRBJ2-3,TRBV7-8,.,TRBD1,TGTGCCAGCAGCCTCAGGGACAGGGGGCAAGATACGCAGTATTTT,CASSLRDRGQDTQYF
TRBJ1-5,TRBV9,.,TRBD1,TGTGCCAGCAGCGTCCCCTGGACAGGGGGTGATCAGCCCCAGCATTTT,CASSVPWTGGDQPQHF
TRBJ2-3,TRBV5-5,few,.,TGTGCCAGCAGCTTGGTTGGCGGAGTGGGTAATACGCAGTATTTT,CASSLVGGVGNTQYF
TRBJ1-1,TRBV18,once,.,TGTGCCAGCTCTCAGGGTATCACTGAAGCTTTCTTT,CASSQGITEAFF
TRBJ2-4,TRBV21-1,.,.,TGTGCCAGCAGCAAAGATCTAGCGGGGCGAGCCAAAAACATTCAGTACTTC,CASSKDLAGRAKNIQYF
TRBJ1-4,TRBV9,.,TRBD1,TGTGCCAGCAGCGCCCCCGGGACAGGGGGTGGTAAACTGTTTTTT,CASSAPGTGGGKLFF
TRBJ2-1,TRBV6-5,.,TRBD2,TGTGCCAGCAGCTCCGGGACTAGCGGGTACAATGAGCAGTTCTTC,CASSSGTSGYNEQFF
TRBJ2-7,TRBV11-2,.,TRBD1,TGTGCCAGCAGCCAGACAGGGGACCCCTACGAGCAGTACTTC,CASSQTGDPYEQYF
TRBJ2-5,TRBV9,.,TRBD2,TGTGCCAGCAGCCCTAGCGGGAGGGTTTCCGGGACCCAGTACTTC,CASSPSGRVSGTQYF